One and the same sample provided the 30 T cell receptor beta chains below, sequenced in a study of neurological immune-mediated disorders. TCRdb independently ran MiXCR on the 5' RACE reads; one entry per CDR3 protein. The sample records about 82,000 distinct CDR3 sequences, 2.5% to 3% being singletons. What was sequenced was PBMCs. The receptor set was obtained from a woman younger than 45 with multiple sclerosis.

This clonotype was observed at least ten times. The rearrangement links TRBV20-1 to TRBJ2-7; maybe TRBD1 (5 bases). The ends were cut back, 7 bases at V and 6 bases at J, with 22 bases in the middle. The CDR3 totals 14 residues. Germline CDR1 and CDR2: DFQATT and SNEGSKA (reference sequence). CDR3 region: CSERGRVGLGEQYF. In nucleotides, the CDR3 is TGCAGTGAAAGGGGCAGGGTAGGATTGGGCGAGCAGTACTTC.

Ten or more counts support this clonotype. The DNA for the CDR3 is TGCGCCAGCAGCTTCGGTGGTGGGAGTGTCTACGAGCAGTACTTC. Its translation is CASSFGGGSVYEQYF. J is TRBJ2-7 and V is TRBV5-1; perhaps TRBD2 as D (5 bases). The CDR3 has 15 amino acids. Trimming stripped 2 bases from V and 3 bases from J, with 15 bases between. Germline assignment: CDR1 SGHRS and CDR2 YFSETQ.

This clonotype appeared a few times. This chain joins TRBV20-1 and TRBJ1-5; D not resolved. The CDR3 consists of 17 residues. Trimming cost V 4 bases and J 5 bases, with 24 bases left between them. Per the germline V gene, CDR1 is DFQATT and CDR2 is SNEGSKA (reference sequence). CDR3 loop: CSAIGPWAGTVHQPQHF. The CDR3 DNA reads TGCAGTGCTATCGGCCCCTGGGCGGGCACGGTACATCAGCCCCAGCATTTT.

There are many counts of this clonotype. J is TRBJ2-7 and V is TRBV5-1, with 14 bases lining up with TRBD2. The V segment lost 3 bases and the J segment 4 bases; nucleotides outside the gene matches: 3. The CDR3 sequence is 15 residues long. Germline V gives CDR1 SGHRS, CDR2 YFSETQ. CDR3 sequence (DNA): TGCGCCAGCAGCTCCGGGACTAGCGGGAGTTACGAGCAGTACTTC. As protein: CASSSGTSGSYEQYF.

The table lists this clonotype with many counts. The chain couples TRBV20-1 to TRBJ2-7; 8 nucleotides match TRBD2. Germline V gene sequence: CDR1 DFQATT, CDR2 SNEGSKA (reference sequence). The CDR3 extends over 13 amino acids. The V segment lost 3 bases and the J segment 6 bases; nucleotides outside the gene matches: 7. The CDR3 loop is CSASSGSWGEQYF. CDR3 in DNA: TGCAGTGCTAGCAGCGGGAGTTGGGGCGAGCAGTACTTC.

This clonotype was counted many times. J is TRBJ2-5 and V is TRBV7-2; TRBD2 matches at 9 bases. Germline values: CDR1 SGHTA, CDR2 FQGNSA. The CDR3 sequence is 17 residues long. The V gene end was trimmed by 5 bases and the J gene end by 3 bases; junction bases not matched to a gene: 13. The CDR3 bases are TGTGCCAGCAGCCGGGGGGTCAGCGGGAGGTGGGAAGAGACCCAGTACTTC. It encodes CASSRGVSGRWEETQYF.

Many counts were recorded for this clonotype. The V and J genes are TRBV5-1 and TRBJ2-2; 8 bases map to TRBD2. Germline V gives CDR1 SGHRS, CDR2 YFSETQ. J gave up 2 bases and V 4 bases, and 7 bases lay outside the gene matches. This CDR3 has 16 residues. CDR3 sequence (DNA): TGCGCCAGCAGCCTCGGACTAGCCCCCAACACCGGGGAGCTGTTTTTT. It encodes CASSLGLAPNTGELFF.

In this sample, this clonotype turned up many times. The rearrangement links TRBV12-3 or TRBV12-4 to TRBJ1-2, with D uncertain. The CDR3 contains 14 residues. Trimming took off 6 bases at V and 6 bases at J, with 17 bases between the two ends. Here the CDR3 reads CASSRVITQHGYTF. Here the CDR3 DNA reads TGTGCCAGCAGCCGGGTCATCACCCAGCATGGCTACACCTTC.

This clonotype was counted at least ten times. This chain joins TRBV27 and TRBJ1-2; D is possibly TRBD1 (6 bases). CDR1 is MNHEY, CDR2 SMNVEV, per germline (reference sequence). Trimming stripped 6 bases from V and 7 bases from J, with 18 bases between. The CDR3 totals 14 residues. As DNA, the CDR3 is TGTGCCAGCAGACCCGGAGGGGGGGCGGTTGGCTACACCTTC. Its translation is CASRPGGGAVGYTF.

This clonotype was counted many times. The chain carries TRBV7-6 and TRBJ2-5; D is uncertain. Germline lookup yields CDR1 SGHVS and CDR2 FNYEAQ. The CDR3 totals 13 residues. V was cut by 1 base and J by 5 bases, with 8 bases left in between. The CDR3 sequence is CASSLVVGETQYF. The CDR3 region has the DNA TGTGCCAGCAGCTTAGTTGTCGGGGAGACCCAGTACTTC.

This clonotype came up many times. The rearrangement joins TRBV6-5 to TRBJ2-1; 9 nucleotides line up with TRBD1. The CDR3 totals 15 residues. The germline CDR1 and CDR2 sequences are MNHEY and SVGAGI. V lost 9 bases and J lost 4; bases outside the gene matches: 10. CDR3: CARGPGGQGYNEQFF. In DNA form, the CDR3 reads TGTGCCAGGGGGCCCGGGGGACAGGGTTACAATGAGCAGTTCTTC.

This clonotype came up many times. The chain combines TRBV4-3 with TRBJ2-7; 7 bases fit TRBD1. The CDR3 length is 16 residues. The germline V gene encodes CDR1 LGHNA and CDR2 YSLEER. V was pared by 0 bases and J by 0 bases, with 5 bases of the junction left unmatched. CDR3 nucleotides: TGCGCCAGCAGCCAAGATCCGACAGGGACCTCCTACGAGCAGTACTTC. It encodes CASSQDPTGTSYEQYF.

This clonotype was seen ten or more times. The chain links TRBV7-9 to TRBJ2-7, with 10 bases fitting TRBD2. Trimming removed 4 bases from V and 2 bases from J; junction bases left unmatched: 5. Germline-derived CDR1 and CDR2 are SEHNR and FQNEAQ (reference sequence). This CDR3 spans 15 amino acids. This chain's CDR3 is CASSSGTSVAYEQYF. CDR3 DNA: TGTGCCAGCAGCTCCGGGACTAGCGTCGCCTACGAGCAGTACTTC.

This clonotype was seen repeatedly, ten times or more. The chain recombines TRBV3-1 with TRBJ2-3; 7 bases fit TRBD2. This CDR3 has 16 amino acids. Germline CDR1 LGHDT, CDR2 YNNKEL (reference sequence). Trimming at V came to 2 bases and at J to 1 base, leaving 6 bases not matched to a gene. The CDR3 DNA is TGTGCCAGCAGCCAAATTGCTAGCGGCCGCACAGATACGCAGTATTTT. Residues: CASSQIASGRTDTQYF.

The sample holds many counts of this clonotype. The chain uses TRBV5-1 and TRBJ1-1; 7 positions match TRBD1. The CDR3 extends over 16 amino acids. J gave up 5 bases and V 0 bases, and 10 bases lay outside the gene matches. Germline V gene lookup returns CDR1 SGHRS and CDR2 YFSETQ. The CDR3 DNA reads TGCGCCAGCAGCTTGGCATCCTACAGGGGTGGTACTGAAGCTTTCTTT. It is translated as CASSLASYRGGTEAFF.

This clonotype was counted at least ten times. The chain joins TRBV5-1 to TRBJ2-7; 10 nucleotides line up with TRBD1. CDR3 size: 17 residues. Germline lookup yields CDR1 SGHRS and CDR2 YFSETQ. V dropped 3 bases and J dropped 1; count of bases not matched to a gene: 10. The CDR3 spells CASSWGSGTGESYEQYF. The CDR3 DNA sequence: TGCGCCAGCAGCTGGGGGTCCGGGACAGGGGAATCCTACGAGCAGTACTTC.

This clonotype was observed many times. This chain's CDR3 is CASGPTGGGMNNEQFF. As DNA, the CDR3 is TGTGCCAGCGGTCCGACTGGGGGAGGTATGAACAATGAGCAGTTCTTC. The chain couples TRBV5-5 to TRBJ2-1; tentatively, D is TRBD2 (6 bases). Germline V CDR1 and CDR2: SGHKS, YYEKEE (reference sequence). The CDR3 extends over 16 amino acids. V shed 7 bases and J shed 5 bases, with 22 bases lying between them.

This clonotype was seen many times. The rearrangement links TRBV5-1 to TRBJ2-1; D is uncertain. CDR1 is SGHRS, CDR2 YFSETQ, per germline. The V gene lost 0 bases and the J gene lost 4 bases, with 8 bases spanning the gap. The CDR3 loop spans 14 amino acids. The CDR3 nucleotides read TGCGCCAGCAGCTTGGAGGGCGTTTACAATGAGCAGTTCTTC. Its translation is CASSLEGVYNEQFF.

The sample holds many counts of this clonotype. The chain combines TRBV29-1 with TRBJ2-1; 9 nucleotides agree with TRBD2. CDR1 is SQVTM, CDR2 ANQGSEA, per germline. The CDR3 runs to 14 residues. V shed 3 bases, J shed 5 bases, and the junction held 5 bases outside the gene matches. The CDR3 region has the DNA TGCAGCGTTGATAGCGGGAGACGGGACAATGAGCAGTTCTTC. Amino acids: CSVDSGRRDNEQFF.

This clonotype was seen at least ten times. The chain has TRBV12-3 or TRBV12-4 and TRBJ1-1; 7 nucleotides agree with TRBD1. V was clipped by 1 base and J by 3 bases; unmatched bases: 8. CDR3 length: 16 amino acids. For the CDR3, the DNA is TGTGCCAGCAGTTTAGGAGGGGGCTCTGCGGACACTGAAGCTTTCTTT. Its translation is CASSLGGGSADTEAFF.

There are many counts of this clonotype. CDR3 sequence reads: CASALAGEETQYF. CDR3 nucleotides: TGTGCCAGCGCTCTAGCGGGAGAAGAGACCCAGTACTTC. The rearrangement links TRBV12-3 or TRBV12-4 to TRBJ2-5; 10 bases align to TRBD2. This CDR3 is 13 amino acids long. V dropped 8 bases and J dropped 3; count of bases not matched to a gene: 3.

This clonotype was seen many times. This chain uses TRBV6-5 with TRBJ2-3, with D tentatively TRBD1 or TRBD2 (5 bases each). The CDR3 contains 14 residues. Between the trimmed V and J ends, which lost 8 bases and 4 bases, there was a span of 16 bases. Looked up from germline, CDR1 is MNHEY and CDR2 is SVGAGI. CDR3 nucleotides: TGTGCCAGCTATCCGGGGCCACTCCCAGATACGCAGTATTTT. Its protein is CASYPGPLPDTQYF.

This clonotype came up many times. The V gene is TRBV6-2 or TRBV6-3, the J gene TRBJ1-3, with D perhaps TRBD1 (5 bases). Trimming removed 7 bases at V and 2 bases at J, with 18 bases between. Germline CDR1 reads MNHEY; CDR2 reads SVGEGT. The CDR3 is made up of 16 amino acids. The CDR3 loop reads CASNTIYRSPGNTIYF. DNA for the CDR3: TGTGCCAGCAACACGATCTACAGGTCCCCTGGAAACACCATATATTTT.

This clonotype showed up many times. This sequence joins TRBV7-2 and TRBJ1-2; D remains ambiguous. V lost 5 bases to trimming and J lost 5 bases, with 21 bases between them. This CDR3 has 16 residues. Per germline, CDR1 SGHTA and CDR2 FQGNSA. The CDR3 DNA reads as TGTGCCAGCAGCCCCCGACTCGTAGGTTGGGGATATGGCTACACCTTC. Protein: CASSPRLVGWGYGYTF.

In regard to this clonotype: Just one base apart from a much larger clone, this may be a read error. The V gene is TRBV19, the J gene TRBJ1-5; 10 bases fit TRBD1. The CDR3 has 15 residues. Germline CDR1 and CDR2: LNHDA and SQIVND (reference sequence). The CDR3 DNA follows: TGTTCCAGTAGTAGTCGACAGGGGGCTTTTCAGCCCCAGCATTTT. Its translation: CSSSSRQGAFQPQHF.

This clonotype has at least ten counts. This chain connects TRBV20-1 to TRBJ1-5; TRBD1 might be the D (5 bases). The V gene lost 0 bases and the J gene lost 4 bases, with 10 bases spanning the gap. Germline V gene sequence: CDR1 DFQATT, CDR2 SNEGSKA (reference sequence). The CDR3 has 14 residues. The CDR3 nucleotides are TGCAGTGCTAGAGATCGGCGGGGGAATCAGCCCCAGCATTTT. Its protein is CSARDRRGNQPQHF.

This clonotype was detected ten times or more. The V call is TRBV3-1, the J call TRBJ1-1; D call uncertain. V was pared by 0 bases and J by 0 bases, with 8 bases between. CDR1 is LGHDT and CDR2 is YNNKEL in the germline V gene (reference sequence). This CDR3 contains 15 residues. The CDR3 bases are TGTGCCAGCAGCCAAGACACCAGTATGAACACTGAAGCTTTCTTT. Encoded protein: CASSQDTSMNTEAFF. Combining the CDR3 with reference TRBV3-1 and TRBJ1-1 gives the whole variable domain DTAVSQTPKYLVTQMGNDKSIKCEQNLGHDTMYWYKQDSKKFLKIMFSYNNKELIINETVPNRFSPKSPDKAHLNLHINSLELGDSAVYFCASSQDTSMNTEAFFGQGTRLTVV.

This clonotype has at least ten counts. The rearrangement uses TRBV5-6 and TRBJ2-1; D unclear. This CDR3 region has 14 residues. V lost 4 bases and J 10 bases, leaving 18 bases between the germline ends. CDR1 is SGHDT and CDR2 is YYEEEE in the germline V gene. The CDR3 reads CASSGSLQAIEQFF. The DNA for the CDR3 is TGTGCCAGCAGCGGCTCCCTACAAGCGATAGAGCAGTTCTTC.

This clonotype was counted at least ten times. The chain joins TRBV29-1 to TRBJ2-7; 9 bases line up with TRBD2. In germline, CDR1 is SQVTM, CDR2 ANQGSEA. V lost 5 bases, J lost 1 base, and 9 bases stayed unmatched. The CDR3 loop spans 15 amino acids. As DNA, the CDR3 is TGCAGCGTTTATACGACTAGCGGATCTTCCTACGAGCAGTACTTC. This gives the protein CSVYTTSGSSYEQYF.

The sample holds many counts of this clonotype. The chain employs TRBV10-3 and TRBJ2-1; no definite D call. Germline V gene sequence: CDR1 ENHRY, CDR2 SYGVKD. There are 11 residues in the CDR3. V lost 5 bases and J 5 bases, leaving 4 bases between the germline ends. This CDR3 is CAISRDNEQFF. CDR3 DNA: TGTGCCATCAGTAGAGACAATGAGCAGTTCTTC.